The rows below give T cell receptor beta chains drawn from one sample of a study of shared clonotypes between healthy human individuals. Measured with immunoSEQ multiplex PCR; TCRdb has only the in-frame clones, and not every one. The table shows about 2.4 million clones, with more than 90% occurring only once. The sequencing input was naive CD4+ T cells sorted from blood. Receptors originate from a young man in good health. CDR3s leave out the opening cysteine and the closing phenylalanine or tryptophan. Each record gives: J gene, V gene, CDR3 protein.

TRBJ2-1,TRBV2,ASSAIYAGHSYNEQF
TRBJ1-1,TRBV19,ASSNFEISWF
TRBJ1-5,TRBV28,ASSLRQTNQPQH
TRBJ2-2,TRBV19,ASSLFSGGDTGELF
TRBJ1-1,TRBV6-6,ASTQGMDAF
TRBJ1-3,TRBV30,AWSQQGTPGNTIY
TRBJ2-3,TRBV5-4,ASSLGNRADTQY
TRBJ1-6,TRBV25-1,ASSGSRVANSPLH
TRBJ2-1,TRBV2,ASREDGPTSNEQF
TRBJ2-6,TRBV5-1,ASSPIVTGTSGANVLT
TRBJ1-5,TRBV7-2,ASSPGQANQPQH
TRBJ2-3,TRBV11-1,ASSLLGRRDTDTQY
TRBJ2-5,TRBV5-4,ASGVSGIQETQY
TRBJ1-5,TRBV6-4,ARGDRGLNQPQH
TRBJ1-1,TRBV30,AWSVLGGNTEAF
TRBJ2-1,TRBV5-1,ASSLALAGYNEQF
TRBJ2-7,TRBV28,VSQHTAGGGAGKAYEQY
TRBJ1-2,TRBV5-6,ASSLGRQDGYT
TRBJ2-3,TRBV2,ASGGQAAADTQY
TRBJ2-2,TRBV10-1,ASQILHDGELF
TRBJ2-5,TRBV21-1,ARTNEETQY
TRBJ1-3,TRBV6-1,ASSTEIVSGNTIY
TRBJ2-1,TRBV5-1,ASSQGGTSGSYNEQF
TRBJ2-7,TRBV2,ASSSLYEQY
TRBJ1-2,TRBV18,ASSPERGAPFGYT
TRBJ1-1,TRBV5-1,ASSSSVGTEAF